The 21 T cell receptor beta chains in this list originate from one sample, sequenced in a study of glioma-infiltrating T cells. Amplification of TCR alpha and beta CDR3 regions from RNA used iRepertoire nested multiplex PCR. TCRdb recomputed calls from the multiplex PCR reads with MiXCR, one row per CDR3 protein. This sample yields about 130,000 distinct CDR3 sequences, of which approximately 26% are seen a single time; under 35% belongs to the top ten. What was sequenced was glioma tissue, nonneoplastic brain tissue, or PBMCs (not recorded which). The receptors were gathered from a human donor with low-grade glioma or glioblastoma, undergoing nonglioma brain surgery, or in good health (not recorded which).

The chain combines TRBV3-1 with TRBJ1-2; D is unclear. The CDR3 covers 14 residues. The ends were cut back, 2 bases at V and 8 bases at J, with 15 bases in the middle. The germline V gene encodes CDR1 LGHDT and CDR2 YNNKEL (reference sequence). The CDR3, as DNA: TGTGCCAGCAGCCAATTTGAGGCGTCTGGGGGCTACACCTTC. Translation: CASSQFEASGGYTF.

J is TRBJ2-3 and V is TRBV7-9; TRBD1 might be the D (5 bases). V lost 10 bases and J 4 bases, leaving 12 bases between the germline ends. CDR3 length: 12 amino acids. The germline V gene has CDR1 SEHNR and CDR2 FQNEAQ (reference sequence). The CDR3 nucleotides are TGTGCCACTAGGGGCTACCCAGATACGCAGTATTTT. Translation gives CATRGYPDTQYF.

As for this clonotype: This may arise from a read error, as a much more abundant clone is one base away. Likely a read error: the CDR3 ends without its conserved phenylalanine or tryptophan. The chain uses TRBV7-9 and TRBJ1-1; D is uncertain. Looked up from germline, CDR1 is SEHNR and CDR2 is FQNEAQ (reference sequence). The CDR3 is made up of 15 amino acids. The ends were cut back, 4 bases at V and 0 bases at J, with 12 bases in the middle. In DNA form, the CDR3 reads TGTGCCAGCAGCTACCGGGGAATGGTGAACACTGAAGCTTTCATT. Encoded protein: CASSYRGMVNTEAFI.

The rearrangement joins TRBV12-3 or TRBV12-4 to TRBJ2-5; 9 bases agree with TRBD1. Losses at the gene ends were 6 bases for V and 3 bases for J; bases not matched to a gene: 2. The CDR3 contains 13 residues. CDR3 nucleotide sequence: TGTGCCAGCAGGTGGACAGGGGAAGAGACCCAGTACTTC. It codes for CASRWTGEETQYF.

This clonotype showed up many times. The chain links TRBV7-9 to TRBJ2-2, with 7 bases matching TRBD1. V trimming: 10 bases; J trimming: 0 bases; junction bases outside the gene matches: 8. The CDR3 contains 15 residues. CDR1 is SEHNR, CDR2 FQNEAQ, per germline (reference sequence). The CDR3 loop is CAIIRDRANTGELFF. In DNA form, the CDR3 reads TGTGCCATCATTCGGGACAGAGCGAACACCGGGGAGCTGTTTTTT.

This clonotype turned up a few times. The J gene is TRBJ2-5, the V gene TRBV11-2; D may be TRBD2 (5 bases). V lost 4 bases and J lost 7, with 10 bases in between. The length of the CDR3 is 12 residues. Germline CDR1 is SGHAT and CDR2 is FQNNGV. The CDR3 here is CASSSRGGTQYF. For the CDR3, the DNA is TGTGCCAGCAGCTCCCGGGGTGGGACCCAGTACTTC. Based on the CDR3 plus reference TRBV11-2 and TRBJ2-5, the full variable domain is EAGVAQSPRYKIIEKRQSVAFWCNPISGHATLYWYQQILGQGPKLLIQFQNNGVVDDSQLPKDRFSAERLKGVDSTLKIQPAKLEDSAVYLCASSSRGGTQYFGPGTRLLVL.

This clonotype was recorded at least ten times. The genes are TRBV27 and TRBJ1-1; D possibly corresponds to TRBD1 (6 bases). The CDR3 loop spans 14 amino acids. Germline V gives CDR1 MNHEY, CDR2 SMNVEV (reference sequence). Deletions cut 2 bases from V and 4 bases from J, with 11 bases between. The CDR3 coding sequence is TGTGCCAGCAGTTTACAGGGGTATCTCACTGAAGCTTTCTTT. This gives the protein CASSLQGYLTEAFF.

This clonotype was counted only a few times. The J gene is TRBJ1-1, the V gene TRBV20-1, with 7 positions matching TRBD1. The germline V gene encodes CDR1 DFQATT and CDR2 SNEGSKA (reference sequence). This CDR3 has 17 amino acids. After removal of 2 bases from V and 2 bases from J, the junction contained 14 bases not matched to a gene. The CDR3 nucleotides are TGCAGTGCTAGAAACCGAGATCGGGACAGTTCTAACACTGAAGCTTTCTTT. Protein: CSARNRDRDSSNTEAFF.

V is TRBV5-4 and J is TRBJ2-5; TRBD1 matches at 9 bases. CDR3 length equals 14 residues. Germline lookup yields CDR1 SGHNT and CDR2 YYREEE (reference sequence). The ends lost 4 bases at V and 7 bases at J; junction bases unmatched: 8. Here the CDR3 reads CASSPRTGEGTQYF. The CDR3 bases are TGTGCCAGCAGCCCCCGGACAGGGGAGGGGACCCAGTACTTC.

This clonotype was seen once. A much larger clone sits a single nucleotide away, making a read error possible. This chain connects TRBV20-1 to TRBJ2-5, with no clear D. The CDR3 has 13 residues. Germline V gene sequence: CDR1 DFQATT, CDR2 SNEGSKA (reference sequence). Deletions cut 3 bases from V and 1 base from J, with 9 bases between. DNA for the CDR3: TGCAGTGCTAGTCGGCGGCTCCAAGAGACCCAGTACTTC. Translation: CSASRRLQETQYF.

Only a few counts were recorded for this clonotype. In nucleotides, the CDR3 is TGTGCCAGCTCACGGTTGGAGGTGAACACTGAAGCTTTCTTT. Residues: CASSRLEVNTEAFF. This chain uses TRBV18 with TRBJ1-1; D remains unclear. This CDR3 has 14 residues. V was cut by 4 bases and J by 0 bases, with 9 bases left in between. Per germline, CDR1 KGHSH and CDR2 LQKENI.

Points on this clonotype: A read error may account for a junction end that differs from germline. The chain has TRBV6-5 and TRBJ1-5; weak D call: TRBD1 (5 bases). CDR3 size: 16 residues. Germline CDR1 reads MNHEY; CDR2 reads SVGAGI. The CDR3 sequence: CACSFGDGGSNQPQHF. The CDR3 DNA follows: TGTGCCTGCAGTTTCGGGGACGGTGGCTCGAATCAGCCCCAGCATTTT.

V and J are TRBV29-1 and TRBJ2-3; possibly TRBD1 for D (5 bases). V was pared by 3 bases and J by 6 bases, with 10 bases between. This CDR3 contains 12 residues. Per germline, CDR1 SQVTM and CDR2 ANQGSEA. The CDR3 DNA sequence: TGCAGCGTTGATCCTAACAGGGATACGCAGTATTTT. Residues: CSVDPNRDTQYF.

Points on this clonotype: One end of the junction varies from germline; a read error may be responsible. The rearrangement links TRBV11-2 to TRBJ2-1, with 8 positions matching TRBD2. CDR1 SGHAT and CDR2 FQNNGV come from the germline V gene. The CDR3 is 18 residues long. Written as DNA, the CDR3 is TGTGCCAGCAGCTTAGCCCCCCCCACTAGCGGAGTCTACAATGAGCAGCTCTTC. Translation: CASSLAPPTSGVYNEQLF. Supplemented by reference TRBV11-2 and TRBJ2-1, the full variable domain reads EAGVAQSPRYKIIEKRQSVAFWCNPISGHATLYWYQQILGQGPKLLIQFQNNGVVDDSQLPKDRFSAERLKGVDSTLKIQPAKLEDSAVYLCASSLAPPTSGVYNEQLFGPGTRLTVL.

In this sample, this clonotype turned up many times. Sequence at one end of the junction differs from germline and may be a read error. The chain recombines TRBV6-1 with TRBJ1-3; D might be TRBD1 (6 bases). The length of the CDR3 is 15 residues. Germline V gene lookup returns CDR1 MNHNS and CDR2 SASEGT. CDR3: CASREGGVRGNTIYF. The CDR3 coding sequence is TGTGCCAGCAGGGAAGGGGGGGTGAGAGGAAACACCATATATTTT.

This clonotype has a handful of counts. This rearrangement joins TRBV20-1 to TRBJ1-1; D possibly corresponds to TRBD1 (5 bases). CDR1 is DFQATT and CDR2 is SNEGSKA in the germline V gene (reference sequence). The ends were cut back, 6 bases at V and 0 bases at J, with 14 bases in the middle. The CDR3 has 14 amino acids. The CDR3, as DNA: TGCAGTGCCTTCAGGTGGGGGTTGAACACTGAAGCTTTCTTT. The encoded protein is CSAFRWGLNTEAFF.

This clonotype was counted ten times or more. The chain uses TRBV6-6 and TRBJ1-1; TRBD1 matches at 7 bases. Germline V gene sequence: CDR1 MNHNY, CDR2 SVGAGI (reference sequence). V shed 2 bases, J shed 5 bases, and the junction held 5 bases outside the gene matches. The CDR3 extends over 14 amino acids. CDR3 DNA sequence: TGTGCCAGCAGTTACGGAGGACAGGTTACTGAAGCTTTCTTT. Amino acids: CASSYGGQVTEAFF.

The J gene is TRBJ2-5, the V gene TRBV20-1; TRBD1 might be the D (7 bases). Deletions cut 1 base from V and 2 bases from J, with 17 bases between. Germline loops: CDR1 DFQATT, CDR2 SNEGSKA (reference sequence). This CDR3 has 16 amino acids. The CDR3: CSARGPGGQLQETQYF. The CDR3 DNA is TGCAGTGCTAGAGGACCCGGGGGACAGCTACAAGAGACCCAGTACTTC.

In DNA, the CDR3 is TGCAGTGCCCTGGGACAGGGGAGTACCGGGGAGCTGTTTTTT. It is translated as CSALGQGSTGELFF. This rearrangement joins TRBV20-1 to TRBJ2-2, with 10 bases lining up with TRBD1. The V and J ends lost 6 bases and 5 bases, in that order; junction bases with no gene match: 6. CDR3 length equals 14 residues. Germline-derived CDR1 and CDR2 are DFQATT and SNEGSKA (reference sequence).

This clonotype was detected many times. CDR3 DNA: TGCAGTGCCAACCCGGGGGCAGATACGCAGTATTTT. It codes for CSANPGADTQYF. The rearrangement joins TRBV20-1 to TRBJ2-3; D possibly corresponds to TRBD2 (6 bases). The CDR3 contains 12 residues. Trimming removed 6 bases from V and 4 bases from J, with 11 bases in between. Germline V lookup: CDR1 DFQATT, CDR2 SNEGSKA (reference sequence).

Turning to this clonotype: One junction end disagrees with the germline gene, perhaps due to a read error. V usage is TRBV2 and J usage is TRBJ1-2; the D is unclear. Germline V CDR1 and CDR2: SNHLY, FYNNEI. The CDR3 length is 17 residues. The chain's CDR3 is CASSEAHIGVRSDGCTF. For the CDR3, the DNA is TGTGCCAGCAGTGAAGCCCATATCGGGGTCCGAAGCGATGGCTGCACCTTC.